Shown below are 14 T cell receptor beta chains from a single sample sequenced in a study of response to subunit inactivated influenza vaccine (dated by TCRdb to 2017 to 2018). To prepare the library, RT-PCR was applied. Data came from an Illumina HiSeq 2500. The public reads were reprocessed in TCRdb via fastp at Q25 and MiXCR, keeping in-frame beta chains. All rows with the same CDR3 protein become a single entry with the most common DNA and genes. The sample data list about 780,000 distinct CDR3 sequences, and less than 20% of these were observed just once. The ten largest clones add up to approximately 11% of the sample. The sequenced sample was PBMCs from blood, obtained 4 to 6 days after vaccination. The receptors shown here come from a man aged 50 to 60 who received an inactivated influenza vaccine. Donor details come from another sample of the same person, matched by shared clones.

This clonotype was counted ten times or more. The chain carries TRBV7-2 and TRBJ2-1; 12 nucleotides match TRBD2. Germline lookup yields CDR1 SGHTA and CDR2 FQGNSA. The CDR3 contains 18 residues. The V segment lost 0 bases and the J segment 6 bases; nucleotides outside the gene matches: 9. The CDR3 bases are TGTGCCAGCAGCTTAGCGGGACTAGCGGGCTTCCCCGGCAATGAGCAGTTCTTC. This translates into CASSLAGLAGFPGNEQFF.

This clonotype was recorded at least ten times. The chain joins TRBV12-3 or TRBV12-4 to TRBJ2-2, with a tentative D call TRBD2 (5 bases). This CDR3 has 16 residues. The V and J ends lost 3 bases and 7 bases respectively, with 18 bases between them. Here the CDR3 reads CASSFHIGIRGGELFF. CDR3 in DNA: TGTGCCAGCAGTTTTCATATCGGGATACGCGGCGGGGAGCTGTTTTTT.

The V gene is TRBV12-3 or TRBV12-4, the J gene TRBJ2-3, with D unclear. V lost 4 bases and J 3 bases, leaving 14 bases between the germline ends. The CDR3 runs to 15 residues. For the CDR3, the DNA is TGTGCCAGCAGTTCCGGTGAGAAAGGGACAGATACGCAGTATTTT. Amino acid sequence: CASSSGEKGTDTQYF.

This clonotype was picked up a small number of times. The V and J genes are TRBV11-2 and TRBJ2-1; D call uncertain. Trimming left V 4 bases short and J 0 bases short, with 10 bases between. The length of the CDR3 is 15 residues. Germline V gene lookup returns CDR1 SGHAT and CDR2 FQNNGV. In DNA form, the CDR3 reads TGTGCCAGCAGCTCCTCGGTTGGCTCCTACAATGAGCAGTTCTTC. Translated, it gives CASSSSVGSYNEQFF.

CDR3 sequence (DNA): TGTGCCAGCAGACTCGGAGCTACAACAGGGACCGGGGAGCTGTTTTTT. Its translation is CASRLGATTGTGELFF. The genes are TRBV7-2 and TRBJ2-2; D is perhaps TRBD1 (6 bases). CDR1 is SGHTA and CDR2 is FQGNSA in the germline V gene. Trimming cost V 6 bases and J 5 bases, with 19 bases left between them. The CDR3 length is 16 residues.

The CDR3 sequence is CASSHRDVEGELFF. The CDR3 nucleotides are TGCGCCAGCAGCCATAGGGACGTCGAGGGGGAGCTGTTTTTT. The chain couples TRBV4-1 to TRBJ2-2; tentatively, D is TRBD1 or TRBD2 (5 bases each). V lost 3 bases, J lost 8 bases, and 13 bases lay in between. CDR1 and CDR2 from the germline V gene are MGHRA and YSYEKL. The CDR3 is 14 residues long.

The count of this clonotype is one. V usage is TRBV19 and J usage is TRBJ2-7; D is unclear. CDR1 and CDR2 from the germline V gene are LNHDA and SQIVND (reference sequence). This CDR3 has 14 amino acids. V was trimmed by 3 bases and J by 1 base, leaving 10 bases between them. This CDR3 reads CASSIVWGSYEQYF. DNA of the CDR3: TGTGCCAGTAGTATCGTTTGGGGATCCTACGAGCAGTACTTC.

This clonotype was counted many times. This rearrangement joins TRBV12-3 or TRBV12-4 to TRBJ1-1; D is possibly TRBD1 (6 bases). With 7 bases removed from V and 2 bases from J, the gap between germline ends came to 14 bases. The CDR3 runs to 14 residues. The CDR3 sequence: CASNPTGDNTEAFF. The CDR3 bases are TGTGCCAGCAACCCGACAGGAGACAACACTGAAGCTTTCTTT.

This clonotype was seen a handful of times. The chain couples TRBV27 to TRBJ1-4; D gene unclear. The ends were cut back, 4 bases at V and 7 bases at J, with 7 bases in the middle. Germline values: CDR1 MNHEY, CDR2 SMNVEV (reference sequence). The length of the CDR3 is 12 residues. The CDR3 region is CASSSGFEKLFF. CDR3 DNA: TGTGCCAGCAGTTCGGGTTTTGAAAAACTGTTTTTT. The whole variable domain, remainder taken from reference TRBV27 and TRBJ1-4, is EAQVTQNPRYLITVTGKKLTVTCSQNMNHEYMSWYRQDPGLGLRQIYYSMNVEVTDKGDVPEGYKVSRKEKRNFPLILESPSPNQTSLYFCASSSGFEKLFFGSGTQLSVL.

The table lists this clonotype with a few counts. The chain has TRBV10-3 and TRBJ2-1, with D perhaps TRBD1 (6 bases). The length of the CDR3 is 18 residues. Trimming left V 4 bases short and J 0 bases short, with 19 bases between. In germline, CDR1 is ENHRY, CDR2 SYGVKD. Here the CDR3 reads CAISARQRLDSSYNEQFF. The CDR3 region has the DNA TGTGCCATCAGTGCCCGGCAGCGTTTGGACAGCTCCTACAATGAGCAGTTCTTC.

This clonotype was detected a few times. The gene calls are TRBV28 and TRBJ2-7; 7 bases align to TRBD1. Trimming at V came to 6 bases and at J to 4 bases, leaving 6 bases not matched to a gene. This CDR3 comprises 13 residues. Germline CDR1 and CDR2: MDHEN and SYDVKM. As DNA, the CDR3 is TGTGCCAGCAGCTTCGCGGACAGGTACGAGCAGTACTTC. Translation: CASSFADRYEQYF.

The gene calls are TRBV5-5 and TRBJ1-3; D is ambiguous. Germline V lookup: CDR1 SGHKS, CDR2 YYEKEE (reference sequence). Trimming cost V 0 bases and J 6 bases, with 10 bases left between them. The CDR3 is 14 amino acids. The CDR3: CASSLGGSENTIYF. In DNA form, the CDR3 reads TGTGCCAGCAGCTTGGGAGGCAGCGAAAACACCATATATTTT.

This chain joins TRBV7-9 and TRBJ2-1, with D tentatively TRBD1 or TRBD2 (6 bases each). CDR1 SEHNR and CDR2 FQNEAQ come from the germline V gene (reference sequence). The CDR3 is 14 residues long. V lost 10 bases, J lost 1 base, and 14 bases lay in between. The CDR3 DNA is TGTGCCACCCCGGAGGGGGGTTCCTACAATGAGCAGTTCTTC. Protein product: CATPEGGSYNEQFF.

In the case of this clonotype: At one of its ends the junction is not consistent with the germline gene, which may arise from a read error. Written as DNA, the CDR3 is TGCGCCAGCAGCCAAGAAGCCGGCCGTCACACTGAAACTTTCTTT. Its protein product is CASSQEAGRHTETFF. The chain is built from TRBV4-3 and TRBJ1-1; D is uncertain. There are 15 residues in the CDR3. Germline V gene data show CDR1 as LGHNA and CDR2 as YSLEER.